This TCR beta chain comes out of a study of T cells in localized non-small cell lung cancer. Regarding the study as a whole: Without multi-region sequencing, intratumor heterogeneity could not be excluded. Higher T cell density in the blood was associated with longer overall survival, whereas higher adjacent-lung clonality associated with shorter survival.

This CDR3 has 13 residues. V was trimmed by 4 bases and J by 3 bases, leaving 10 bases between them. CDR1 and CDR2 (germline): SEHNR, FQNEAQ (reference sequence). Assay used: immunoSEQ multiplex PCR; TCRdb lists only in-frame clones, some missing. The table includes about 59,000 clones, roughly 90% detected once. As regards this clone: Its antigen is undetermined.

The chain recombines TRBV7-9 with TRBJ2-7; D not resolved. This receptor was identified in a woman aged 40 to 75 with stage I lung adenocarcinoma. This specimen was peripheral blood, taken before any cancer treatment. Here the CDR3 DNA reads TGTGCCAGCAGCTCACGGAGTGTCTACGAGCAGTACTTC. It codes for CASSSRSVYEQYF.